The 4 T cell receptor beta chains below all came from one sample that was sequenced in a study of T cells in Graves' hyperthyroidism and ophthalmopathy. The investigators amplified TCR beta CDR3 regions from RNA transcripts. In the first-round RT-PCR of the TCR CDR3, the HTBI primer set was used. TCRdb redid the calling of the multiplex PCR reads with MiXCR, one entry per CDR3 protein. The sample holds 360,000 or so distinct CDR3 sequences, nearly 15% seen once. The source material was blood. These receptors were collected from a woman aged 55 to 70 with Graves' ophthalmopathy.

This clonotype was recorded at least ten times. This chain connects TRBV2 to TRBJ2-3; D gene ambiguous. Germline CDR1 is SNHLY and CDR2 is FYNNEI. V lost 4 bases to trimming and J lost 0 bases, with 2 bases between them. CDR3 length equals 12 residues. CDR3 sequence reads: CASSVSTDTQYF. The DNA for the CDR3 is TGTGCCAGCAGTGTGAGCACAGATACGCAGTATTTT.

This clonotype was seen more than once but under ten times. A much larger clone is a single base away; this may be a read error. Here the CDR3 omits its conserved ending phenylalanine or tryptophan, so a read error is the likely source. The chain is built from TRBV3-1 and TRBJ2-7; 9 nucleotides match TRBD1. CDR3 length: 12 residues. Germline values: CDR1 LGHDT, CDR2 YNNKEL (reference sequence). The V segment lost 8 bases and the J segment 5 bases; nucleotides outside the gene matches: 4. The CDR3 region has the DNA TGTGCCAGCTCGGGACAGGGTAACGAGCAGTACCTC. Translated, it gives CASSGQGNEQYL.

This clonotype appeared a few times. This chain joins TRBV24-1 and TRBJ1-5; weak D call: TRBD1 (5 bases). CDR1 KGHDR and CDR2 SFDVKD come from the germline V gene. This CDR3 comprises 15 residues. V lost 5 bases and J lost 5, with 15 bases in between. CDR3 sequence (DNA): TGTGCCACCAGTGGATCTGTAGGGGTAGATCAGCCCCAGCATTTT. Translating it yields CATSGSVGVDQPQHF.

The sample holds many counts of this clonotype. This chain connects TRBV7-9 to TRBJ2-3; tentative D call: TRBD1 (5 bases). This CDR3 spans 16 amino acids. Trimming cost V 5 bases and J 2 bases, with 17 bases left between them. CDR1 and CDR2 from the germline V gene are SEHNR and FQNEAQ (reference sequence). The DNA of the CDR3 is TGTGCCAGCAGCCCATTAGGACGCAGGGACACAGATACGCAGTATTTT. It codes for CASSPLGRRDTDTQYF.